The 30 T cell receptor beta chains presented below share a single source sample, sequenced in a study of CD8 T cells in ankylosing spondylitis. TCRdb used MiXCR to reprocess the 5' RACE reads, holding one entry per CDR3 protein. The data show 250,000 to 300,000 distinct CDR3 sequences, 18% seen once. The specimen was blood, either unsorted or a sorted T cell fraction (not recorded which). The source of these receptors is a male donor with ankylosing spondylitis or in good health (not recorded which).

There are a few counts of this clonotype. CDR3: CASSQVVRQVGNEQFF. The CDR3 nucleotides read TGCGCCAGCAGCCAAGTCGTCCGACAGGTGGGGAATGAGCAGTTCTTC. The chain employs TRBV4-1 and TRBJ2-1, with D possibly being TRBD1 (6 bases). The CDR3 runs 16 residues. Trimming left V 1 base short and J 7 bases short, with 17 bases between. CDR1 is MGHRA and CDR2 is YSYEKL in the germline V gene.

The CDR3 DNA is TGCAGCGTTGAGGGGGACACCCTGAGCTACACCTTC. Its translation is CSVEGDTLSYTF. The chain employs TRBV29-1 and TRBJ1-2; TRBD1 is a possible D gene (6 bases). Germline-derived CDR1 and CDR2 are SQVTM and ANQGSEA. This CDR3 has 12 amino acids. Trimming removed 3 bases from V and 9 bases from J, with 14 bases in between.

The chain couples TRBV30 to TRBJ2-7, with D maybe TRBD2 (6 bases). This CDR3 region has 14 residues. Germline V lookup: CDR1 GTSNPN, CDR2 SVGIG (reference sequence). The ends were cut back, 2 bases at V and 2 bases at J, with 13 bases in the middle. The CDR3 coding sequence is TGTGCCTGGAGTCCTGTCGGAGGGACCTACGAGCAGTACTTC. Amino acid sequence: CAWSPVGGTYEQYF.

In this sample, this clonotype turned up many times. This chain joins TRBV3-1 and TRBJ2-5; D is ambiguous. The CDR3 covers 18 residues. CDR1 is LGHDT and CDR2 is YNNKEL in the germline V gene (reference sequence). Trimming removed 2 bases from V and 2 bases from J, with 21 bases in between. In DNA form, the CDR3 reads TGTGCCAGCAGCCAAAGATCTGCGGTAGGGTTGTGGCAAGAGACCCAGTACTTC. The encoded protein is CASSQRSAVGLWQETQYF.

The CDR3 nucleotides read TGCGCCAGCAGCTTGGGGCAGGGGGCCCTCAACTACGAGCAGTACTTC. Protein sequence: CASSLGQGALNYEQYF. V and J are TRBV5-1 and TRBJ2-7, with 8 bases identical to TRBD1. V gave up 0 bases and J gave up 3 bases; unmatched junction bases: 8. The CDR3 consists of 16 residues. Germline V gene sequence: CDR1 SGHRS, CDR2 YFSETQ.

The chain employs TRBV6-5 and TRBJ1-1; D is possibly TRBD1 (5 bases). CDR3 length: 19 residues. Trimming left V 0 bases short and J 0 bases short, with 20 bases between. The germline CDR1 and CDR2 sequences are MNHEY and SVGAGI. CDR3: CASSYSYWVSEGLNTEAFF. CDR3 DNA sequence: TGTGCCAGCAGTTACTCGTATTGGGTGAGCGAGGGGTTGAACACTGAAGCTTTCTTT.

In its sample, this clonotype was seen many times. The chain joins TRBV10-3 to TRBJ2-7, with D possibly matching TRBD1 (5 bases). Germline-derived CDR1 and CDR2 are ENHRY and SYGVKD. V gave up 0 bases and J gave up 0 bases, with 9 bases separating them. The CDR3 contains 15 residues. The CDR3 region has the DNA TGTGCCATCAGTGAGTCAGGGGCAGGCTCCTACGAGCAGTACTTC. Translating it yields CAISESGAGSYEQYF.

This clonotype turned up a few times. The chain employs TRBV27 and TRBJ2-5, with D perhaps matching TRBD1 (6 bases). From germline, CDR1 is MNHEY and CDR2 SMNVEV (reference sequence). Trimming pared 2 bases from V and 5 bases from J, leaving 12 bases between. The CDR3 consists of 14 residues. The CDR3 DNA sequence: TGTGCCAGCAGTTTAAGACAGGTTGACGAGACCCAGTACTTC. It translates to CASSLRQVDETQYF.

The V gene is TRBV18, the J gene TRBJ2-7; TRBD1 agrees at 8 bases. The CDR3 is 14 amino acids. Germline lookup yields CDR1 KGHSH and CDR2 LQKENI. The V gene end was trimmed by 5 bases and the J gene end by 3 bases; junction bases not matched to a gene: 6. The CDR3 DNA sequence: TGTGCCAGCTCAGACGGACAGGGATACTACGAGCAGTACTTC. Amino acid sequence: CASSDGQGYYEQYF. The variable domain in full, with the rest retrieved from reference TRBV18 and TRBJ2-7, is NAGVMQNPRHLVRRRGQEARLRCSPMKGHSHVYWYRQLPEEGLKFMVYLQKENIIDESGMPKERFSAEFPKEGPSILRIQQVVRGDSAAYFCASSDGQGYYEQYFGPGTRLTVT.

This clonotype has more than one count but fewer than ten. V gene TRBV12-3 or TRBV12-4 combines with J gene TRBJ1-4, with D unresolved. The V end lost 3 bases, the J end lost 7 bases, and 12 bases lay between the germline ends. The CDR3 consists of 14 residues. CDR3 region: CASSLRGLSEKLFF. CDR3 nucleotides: TGTGCCAGCAGTTTGCGGGGTTTAAGTGAAAAACTGTTTTTT.

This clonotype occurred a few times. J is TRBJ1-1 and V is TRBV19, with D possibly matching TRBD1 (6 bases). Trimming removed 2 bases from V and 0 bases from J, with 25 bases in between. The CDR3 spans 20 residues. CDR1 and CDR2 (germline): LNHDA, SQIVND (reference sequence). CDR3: CASSILGTSGAQGMNTEAFF. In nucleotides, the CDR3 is TGTGCCAGTAGTATACTGGGAACGTCGGGGGCGCAGGGGATGAACACTGAAGCTTTCTTT.

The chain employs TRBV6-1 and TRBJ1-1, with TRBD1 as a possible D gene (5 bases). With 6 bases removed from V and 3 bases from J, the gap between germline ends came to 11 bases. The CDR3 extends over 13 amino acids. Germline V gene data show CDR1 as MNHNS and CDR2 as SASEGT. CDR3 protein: CASRQDGYTEAFF. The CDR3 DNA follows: TGTGCCAGCAGACAGGATGGATACACTGAAGCTTTCTTT.

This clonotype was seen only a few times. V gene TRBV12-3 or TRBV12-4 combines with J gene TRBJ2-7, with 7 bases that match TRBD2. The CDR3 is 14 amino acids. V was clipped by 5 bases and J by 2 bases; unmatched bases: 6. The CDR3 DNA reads TGTGCCAGCAGTCCTAGCGGCGTTACCTACGAGCAGTACTTC. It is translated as CASSPSGVTYEQYF.

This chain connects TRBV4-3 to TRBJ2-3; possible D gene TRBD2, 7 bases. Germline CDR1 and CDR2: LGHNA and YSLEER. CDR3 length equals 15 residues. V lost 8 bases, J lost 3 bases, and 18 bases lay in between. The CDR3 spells CASGAEGGVTDTQYF. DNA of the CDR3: TGCGCCAGCGGCGCCGAAGGGGGGGTGACAGATACGCAGTATTTT.

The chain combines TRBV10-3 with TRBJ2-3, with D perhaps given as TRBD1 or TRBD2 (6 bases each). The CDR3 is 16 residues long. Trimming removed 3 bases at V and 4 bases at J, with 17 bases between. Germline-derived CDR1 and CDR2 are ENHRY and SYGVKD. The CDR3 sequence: CAISEGGQGLADTQYF. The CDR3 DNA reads TGTGCCATCAGTGAAGGAGGGCAGGGGCTGGCAGATACGCAGTATTTT.

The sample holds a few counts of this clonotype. CDR3: CASSSRDSYEQYF. CDR3 coding DNA: TGTGCCAGCAGTTCCCGGGACAGCTACGAGCAGTACTTC. The V call is TRBV12-3 or TRBV12-4, the J call TRBJ2-7, with 7 positions matching TRBD1. The CDR3 covers 13 residues. V lost 4 bases, J lost 3 bases, and 3 bases stayed unmatched.

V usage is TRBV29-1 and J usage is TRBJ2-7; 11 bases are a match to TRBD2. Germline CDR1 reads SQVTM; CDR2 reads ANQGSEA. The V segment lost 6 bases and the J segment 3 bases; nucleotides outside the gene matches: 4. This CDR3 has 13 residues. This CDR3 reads CSVTGTSGYEQYF. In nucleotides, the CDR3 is TGCAGCGTCACGGGGACTAGCGGCTACGAGCAGTACTTC.

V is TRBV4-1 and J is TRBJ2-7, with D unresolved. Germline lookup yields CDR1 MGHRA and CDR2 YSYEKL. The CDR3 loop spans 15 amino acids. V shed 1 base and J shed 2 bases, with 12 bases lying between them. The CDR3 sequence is CASSQGIGFAYEQYF. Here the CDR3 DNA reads TGCGCCAGCAGCCAAGGGATTGGGTTTGCCTACGAGCAGTACTTC.

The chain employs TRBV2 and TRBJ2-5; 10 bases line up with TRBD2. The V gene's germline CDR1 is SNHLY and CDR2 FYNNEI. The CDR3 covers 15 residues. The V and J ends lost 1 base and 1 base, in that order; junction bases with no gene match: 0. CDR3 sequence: CASSEEREGQETQYF. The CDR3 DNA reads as TGTGCCAGCAGTGAAGAGCGGGAGGGCCAAGAGACCCAGTACTTC.

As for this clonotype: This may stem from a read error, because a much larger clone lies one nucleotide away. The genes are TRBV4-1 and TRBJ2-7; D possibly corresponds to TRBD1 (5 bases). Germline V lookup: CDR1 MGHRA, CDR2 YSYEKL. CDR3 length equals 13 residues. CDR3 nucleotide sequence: TGCGCCAACAGCCCCTTTGGGGCCCTCGAGCAGTACTTC. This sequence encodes CANSPFGALEQYF.

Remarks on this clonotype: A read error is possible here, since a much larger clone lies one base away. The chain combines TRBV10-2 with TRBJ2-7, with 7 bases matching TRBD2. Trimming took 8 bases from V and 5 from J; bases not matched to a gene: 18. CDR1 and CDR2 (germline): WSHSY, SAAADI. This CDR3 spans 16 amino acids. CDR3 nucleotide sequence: TGCGCCAGCTGTGGCCTACTAGCGACACCGGTCAACGAGCAGTACTTC. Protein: CASCGLLATPVNEQYF.

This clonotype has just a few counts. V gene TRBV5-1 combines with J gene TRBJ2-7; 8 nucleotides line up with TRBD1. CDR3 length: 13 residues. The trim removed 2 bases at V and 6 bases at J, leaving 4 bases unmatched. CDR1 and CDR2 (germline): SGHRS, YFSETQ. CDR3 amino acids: CASSLGQGSEQYF. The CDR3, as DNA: TGCGCCAGCAGCTTAGGACAGGGATCCGAGCAGTACTTC.

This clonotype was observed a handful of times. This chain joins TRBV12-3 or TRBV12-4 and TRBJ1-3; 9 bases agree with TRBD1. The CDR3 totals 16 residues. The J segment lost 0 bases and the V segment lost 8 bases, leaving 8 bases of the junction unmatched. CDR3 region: CASLLGTGYSGNTIYF. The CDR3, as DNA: TGTGCCAGCCTTCTCGGGACAGGGTACTCTGGAAACACCATATATTTT.

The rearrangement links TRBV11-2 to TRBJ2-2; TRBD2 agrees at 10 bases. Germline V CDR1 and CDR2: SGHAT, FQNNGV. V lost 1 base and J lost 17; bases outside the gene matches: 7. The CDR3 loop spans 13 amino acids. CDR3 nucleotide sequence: TGTGCCAGCAGCTTAGGCGGGACTAGCGTCAAATTTTTT. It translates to CASSLGGTSVKFF.

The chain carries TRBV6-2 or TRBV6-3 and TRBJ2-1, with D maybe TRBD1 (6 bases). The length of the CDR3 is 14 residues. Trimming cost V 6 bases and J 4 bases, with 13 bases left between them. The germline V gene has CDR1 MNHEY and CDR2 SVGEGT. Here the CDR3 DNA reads TGTGCCAGCAGCGACTGGGACAAATACAATGAGCAGTTCTTC. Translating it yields CASSDWDKYNEQFF.

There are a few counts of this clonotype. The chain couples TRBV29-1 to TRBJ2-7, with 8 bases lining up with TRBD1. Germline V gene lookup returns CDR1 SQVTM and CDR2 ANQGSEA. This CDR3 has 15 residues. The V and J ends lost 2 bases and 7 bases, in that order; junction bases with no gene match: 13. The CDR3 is CSVERTGRETGEQYF. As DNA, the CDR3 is TGCAGCGTTGAACGGACAGGGCGCGAGACGGGGGAGCAGTACTTC.

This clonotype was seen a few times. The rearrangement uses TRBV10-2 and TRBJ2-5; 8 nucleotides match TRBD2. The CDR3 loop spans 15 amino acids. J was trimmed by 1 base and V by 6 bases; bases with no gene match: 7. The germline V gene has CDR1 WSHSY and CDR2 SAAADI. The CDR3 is CASRQRERVQETQYF. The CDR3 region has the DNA TGCGCCAGCAGACAGCGGGAGAGGGTCCAAGAGACCCAGTACTTC.

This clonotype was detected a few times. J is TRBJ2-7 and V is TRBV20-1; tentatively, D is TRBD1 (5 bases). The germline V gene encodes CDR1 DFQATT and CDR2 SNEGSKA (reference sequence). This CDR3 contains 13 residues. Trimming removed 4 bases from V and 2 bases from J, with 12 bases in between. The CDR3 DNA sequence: TGCAGTGCTACCGAAGACAGAACCTACGAGCAGTACTTC. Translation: CSATEDRTYEQYF.

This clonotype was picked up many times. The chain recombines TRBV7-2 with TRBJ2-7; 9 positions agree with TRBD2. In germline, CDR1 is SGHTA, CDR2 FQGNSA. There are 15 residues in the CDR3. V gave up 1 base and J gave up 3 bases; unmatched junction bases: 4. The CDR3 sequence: CASSLDPSGIYEQYF. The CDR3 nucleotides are TGTGCCAGCAGCTTAGATCCTAGCGGGATCTACGAGCAGTACTTC.

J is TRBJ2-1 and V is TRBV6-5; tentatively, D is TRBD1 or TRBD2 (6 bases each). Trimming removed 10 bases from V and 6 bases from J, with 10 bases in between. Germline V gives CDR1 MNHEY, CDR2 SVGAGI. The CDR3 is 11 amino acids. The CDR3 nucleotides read TGTGCCACGGGGGCGGTCAATGAGCAGTTCTTC. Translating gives CATGAVNEQFF.